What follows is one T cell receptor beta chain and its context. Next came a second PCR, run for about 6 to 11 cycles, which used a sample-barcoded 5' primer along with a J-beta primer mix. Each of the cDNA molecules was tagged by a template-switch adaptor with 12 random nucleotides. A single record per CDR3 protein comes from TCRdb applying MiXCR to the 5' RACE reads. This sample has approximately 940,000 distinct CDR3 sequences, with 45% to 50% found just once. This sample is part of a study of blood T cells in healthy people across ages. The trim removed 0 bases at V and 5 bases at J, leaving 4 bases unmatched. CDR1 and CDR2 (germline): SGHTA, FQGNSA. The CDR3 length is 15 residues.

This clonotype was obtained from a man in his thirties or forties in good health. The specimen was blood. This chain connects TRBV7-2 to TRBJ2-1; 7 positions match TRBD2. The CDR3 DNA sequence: TGTGCCAGCAGCTTAGCTGGGGGAGGGAACAATGAGCAGTTCTTC. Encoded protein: CASSLAGGGNNEQFF.